This T cell receptor (beta chain) stems from a study of neurological immune-mediated disorders. From the 5' RACE reads, TCRdb called clonotypes with MiXCR, one entry per CDR3 protein. Of about 55,000 distinct CDR3 sequences in the sample, approximately 4% were seen once. The CDR3 spans 17 residues. V was shortened by 3 bases and J by 7 bases, with 24 bases between the two germline ends. Germline V gene sequence: CDR1 MDHEN, CDR2 SYDVKM. This clonotype was seen ten or more times. The TCR originated in a man in his fifties or sixties with multiple sclerosis. This chain joins TRBV28 and TRBJ2-5; TRBD2 is a possible D gene (5 bases). The sequencing input was PBMCs. CDR3 sequence (DNA): TGTGCCAGCAGTTTGCTTACCCATGCCGATAGGAGGCGGACCCAGTACTTC. Translating it yields CASSLLTHADRRRTQYF. The full variable domain, rest sourced from reference TRBV28 and TRBJ2-5, is DVKVTQSSRYLVKRTGEKVFLECVQDMDHENMFWYRQDPGLGLRLIYFSYDVKMKEKGDIPEGYSVSREKKERFSLILESASTNQTSMYLCASSLLTHADRRRTQYFGPGTRLLVL.